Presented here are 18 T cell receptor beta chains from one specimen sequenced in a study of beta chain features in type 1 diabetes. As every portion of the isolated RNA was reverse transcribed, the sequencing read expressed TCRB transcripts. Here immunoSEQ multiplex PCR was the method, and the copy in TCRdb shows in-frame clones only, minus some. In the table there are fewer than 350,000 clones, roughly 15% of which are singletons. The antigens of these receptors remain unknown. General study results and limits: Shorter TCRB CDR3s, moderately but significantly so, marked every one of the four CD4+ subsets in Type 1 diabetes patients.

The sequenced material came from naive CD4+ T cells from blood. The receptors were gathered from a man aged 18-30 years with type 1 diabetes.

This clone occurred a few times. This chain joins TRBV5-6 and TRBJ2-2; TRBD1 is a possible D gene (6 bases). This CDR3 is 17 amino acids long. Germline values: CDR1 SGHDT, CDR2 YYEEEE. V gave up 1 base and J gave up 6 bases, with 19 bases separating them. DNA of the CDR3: TGTGCCAGCAGCTTGTATCGTGGGGGCGCCGTGTCCGGGGAGCTGTTTTTT. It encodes CASSLYRGGAVSGELFF.

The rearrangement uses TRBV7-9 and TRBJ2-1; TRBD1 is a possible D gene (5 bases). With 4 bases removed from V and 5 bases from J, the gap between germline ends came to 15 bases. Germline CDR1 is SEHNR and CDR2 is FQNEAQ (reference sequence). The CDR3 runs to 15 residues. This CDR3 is CASSYGRGRDNEQFF. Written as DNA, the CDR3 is TGTGCCAGCAGCTACGGAAGGGGTCGTGACAATGAGCAGTTCTTC. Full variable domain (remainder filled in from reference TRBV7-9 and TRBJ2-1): DTGVSQNPRHKITKRGQNVTFRCDPISEHNRLYWYRQTLGQGPEFLTYFQNEAQLEKSRLLSDRFSAERPKGSFSTLEIQRTEQGDSAMYLCASSYGRGRDNEQFFGPGTRLTVL.

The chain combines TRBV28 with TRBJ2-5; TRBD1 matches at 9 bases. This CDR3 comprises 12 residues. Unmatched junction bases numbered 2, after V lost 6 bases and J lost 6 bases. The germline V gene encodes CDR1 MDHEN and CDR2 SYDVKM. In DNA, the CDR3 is TGTGCCAGCAGGACAGGGGGACAGACCCAGTACTTC. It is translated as CASRTGGQTQYF.

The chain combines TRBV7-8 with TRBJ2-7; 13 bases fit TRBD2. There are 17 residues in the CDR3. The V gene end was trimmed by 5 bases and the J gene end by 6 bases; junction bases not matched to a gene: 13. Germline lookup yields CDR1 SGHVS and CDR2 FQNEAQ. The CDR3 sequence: CASSSSGTSGVLGEQYF. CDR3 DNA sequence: TGTGCCAGCAGCAGCTCCGGGACTAGCGGGGTTCTGGGCGAGCAGTACTTC.

The CDR3: CASSWRQANEQFF. In DNA, the CDR3 is TGTGCCAGCAGCTGGAGACAGGCCAATGAGCAGTTCTTC. V gene TRBV5-4 combines with J gene TRBJ2-1; D perhaps matches TRBD1 (6 bases). Trimming stripped 3 bases from V and 6 bases from J, with 10 bases between. Germline V gene sequence: CDR1 SGHNT, CDR2 YYREEE (reference sequence). This CDR3 contains 13 residues.

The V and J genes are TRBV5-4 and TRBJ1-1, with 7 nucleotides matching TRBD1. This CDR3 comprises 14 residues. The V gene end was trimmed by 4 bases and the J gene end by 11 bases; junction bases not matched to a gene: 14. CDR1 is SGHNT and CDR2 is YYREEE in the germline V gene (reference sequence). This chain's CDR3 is CASSPMGQTSAAFF. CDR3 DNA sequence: TGTGCCAGCAGCCCCATGGGACAGACGTCGGCGGCTTTCTTT.

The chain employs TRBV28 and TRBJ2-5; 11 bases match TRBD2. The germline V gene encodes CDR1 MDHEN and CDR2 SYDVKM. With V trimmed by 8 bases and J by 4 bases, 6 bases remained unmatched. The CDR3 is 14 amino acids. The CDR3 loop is CASLLAGGGETQYF. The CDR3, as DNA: TGTGCCAGCTTGCTAGCGGGAGGAGGAGAGACCCAGTACTTC.

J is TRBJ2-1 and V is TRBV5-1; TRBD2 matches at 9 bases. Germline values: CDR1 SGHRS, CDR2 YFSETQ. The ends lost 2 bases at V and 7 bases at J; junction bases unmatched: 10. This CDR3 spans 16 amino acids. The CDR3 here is CASSFGVAGVWNEQFF. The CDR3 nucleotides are TGCGCCAGCAGCTTCGGGGTAGCGGGAGTATGGAATGAGCAGTTCTTC.

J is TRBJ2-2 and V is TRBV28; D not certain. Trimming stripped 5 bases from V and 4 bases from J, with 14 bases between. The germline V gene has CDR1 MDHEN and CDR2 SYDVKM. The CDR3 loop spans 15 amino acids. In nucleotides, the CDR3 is TGTGCCAGCAGTCCCCTGCAATTCGGCACCGGGGAGCTGTTTTTT. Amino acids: CASSPLQFGTGELFF.

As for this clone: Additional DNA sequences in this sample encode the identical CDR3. The CDR3 DNA follows: TGTGCCAGCAGCTTAGGGACAGGATACAATGAGCAGTTCTTC. Residues: CASSLGTGYNEQFF. V gene TRBV7-9 combines with J gene TRBJ2-1, with 7 bases identical to TRBD1. The CDR3 extends over 14 amino acids. J lost 4 bases, V lost 1 base, and 1 base had no gene match. Germline lookup yields CDR1 SEHNR and CDR2 FQNEAQ (reference sequence).

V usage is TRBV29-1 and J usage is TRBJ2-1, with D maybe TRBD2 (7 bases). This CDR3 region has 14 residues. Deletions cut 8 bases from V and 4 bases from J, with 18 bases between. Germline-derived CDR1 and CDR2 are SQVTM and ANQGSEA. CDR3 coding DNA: TGCAGCTCAAGTGGGGGGGCGCGGTACAATGAGCAGTTCTTC. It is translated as CSSSGGARYNEQFF.

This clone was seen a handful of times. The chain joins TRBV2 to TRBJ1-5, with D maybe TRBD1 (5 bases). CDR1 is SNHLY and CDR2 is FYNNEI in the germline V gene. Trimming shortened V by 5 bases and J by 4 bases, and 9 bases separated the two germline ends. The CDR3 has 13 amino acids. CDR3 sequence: CASSQTENQPQHF. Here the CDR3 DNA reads TGTGCCAGCAGTCAGACAGAGAATCAGCCCCAGCATTTT.

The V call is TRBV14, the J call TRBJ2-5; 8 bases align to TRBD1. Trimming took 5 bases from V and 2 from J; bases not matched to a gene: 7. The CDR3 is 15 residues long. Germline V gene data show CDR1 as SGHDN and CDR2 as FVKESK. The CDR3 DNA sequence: TGTGCCAGCAGCATGAAGTACAGGGGGCAAGAGACCCAGTACTTC. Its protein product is CASSMKYRGQETQYF. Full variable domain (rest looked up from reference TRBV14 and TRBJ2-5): EAGVTQFPSHSVIEKGQTVTLRCDPISGHDNLYWYRRVMGKEIKFLLHFVKESKQDESGMPNNRFLAERTGGTYSTLKVQPAELEDSGVYFCASSMKYRGQETQYFGPGTRLLVL.

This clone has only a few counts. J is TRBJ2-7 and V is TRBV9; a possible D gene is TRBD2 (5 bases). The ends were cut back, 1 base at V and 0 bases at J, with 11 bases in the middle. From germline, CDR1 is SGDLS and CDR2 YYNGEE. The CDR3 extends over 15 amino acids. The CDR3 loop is CASSVFGESSYEQYF. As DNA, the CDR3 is TGTGCCAGCAGCGTATTTGGGGAGAGCTCCTACGAGCAGTACTTC. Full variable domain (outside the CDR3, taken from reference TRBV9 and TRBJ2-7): DSGVTQTPKHLITATGQRVTLRCSPRSGDLSVYWYQQSLDQGLQFLIQYYNGEERAKGNILERFSAQQFPDLHSELNLSSLELGDSALYFCASSVFGESSYEQYFGPGTRLTVT.

CDR3 region: CASSPFRAGAEGAFF. CDR3 nucleotides: TGTGCCAGCAGCCCCTTTAGGGCGGGAGCAGAAGGGGCGTTCTTC. This chain connects TRBV11-2 to TRBJ2-1, with 7 bases that match TRBD2. The CDR3 totals 15 residues. CDR1 and CDR2 from the germline V gene are SGHAT and FQNNGV. Trimming took 5 bases from V and 15 from J; bases not matched to a gene: 19.

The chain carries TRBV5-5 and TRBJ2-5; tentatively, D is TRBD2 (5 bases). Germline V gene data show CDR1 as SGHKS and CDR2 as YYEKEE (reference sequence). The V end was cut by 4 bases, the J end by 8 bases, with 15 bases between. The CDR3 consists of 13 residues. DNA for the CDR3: TGTGCCAGCAGCGACCAACCACGGACTACCCAGTACTTC. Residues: CASSDQPRTTQYF.

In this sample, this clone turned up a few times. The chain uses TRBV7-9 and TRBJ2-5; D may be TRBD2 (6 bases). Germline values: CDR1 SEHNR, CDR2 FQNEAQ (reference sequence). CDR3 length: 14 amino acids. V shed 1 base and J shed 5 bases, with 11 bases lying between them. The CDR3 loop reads CASSLVASGETQYF. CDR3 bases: TGTGCCAGCAGCTTAGTAGCCAGCGGGGAGACCCAGTACTTC. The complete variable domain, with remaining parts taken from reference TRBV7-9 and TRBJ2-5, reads DTGVSQNPRHKITKRGQNVTFRCDPISEHNRLYWYRQTLGQGPEFLTYFQNEAQLEKSRLLSDRFSAERPKGSFSTLEIQRTEQGDSAMYLCASSLVASGETQYFGPGTRLLVL.

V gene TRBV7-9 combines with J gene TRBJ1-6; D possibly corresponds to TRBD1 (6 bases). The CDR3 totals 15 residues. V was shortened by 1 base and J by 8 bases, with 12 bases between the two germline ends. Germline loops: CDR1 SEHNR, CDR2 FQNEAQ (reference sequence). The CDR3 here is CASSLGRTEDSPLHF. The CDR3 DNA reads TGTGCCAGCAGCTTAGGCAGGACAGAGGATTCACCCCTCCACTTT.